A single sample gave rise to the 7 T cell receptor beta chains below, sequenced in a study of cytomegalovirus exposure and HLA in healthy donors. PCR used 60 Vbeta primers and 13 Jbeta primers. Data came from immunoSEQ multiplex PCR; TCRdb stores just in-frame clones and leaves some out. This table holds a few hundred thousand clones, about 80% found once. The material sequenced was PBMCs. The receptor set was obtained from a girl under 10 years old in good health and CMV-seronegative.

The V call is TRBV30, the J call TRBJ2-2; 9 bases align to TRBD1. The germline V gene has CDR1 GTSNPN and CDR2 SVGIG (reference sequence). This CDR3 is built from 13 residues. V was clipped by 5 bases and J by 7 bases; unmatched bases: 5. The CDR3 nucleotides read TGTGCCTGGGTACAGGGGGCGGGCGGGGAGCTGTTTTTT. Protein product: CAWVQGAGGELFF. The entire variable domain, with the rest obtained from reference TRBV30 and TRBJ2-2, is as follows: SQTIHQWPATLVQPVGSPLSLECTVEGTSNPNLYWYRQAAGRGLQLLFYSVGIGQISSEVPQNLSASRPQDRQFILSSKKLLLSDSGFYLCAWVQGAGGELFFGEGSRLTVL.

The rearrangement uses TRBV10-2 and TRBJ2-1, with 9 bases identical to TRBD2. The CDR3 runs 13 residues. The V segment lost 7 bases and the J segment 8 bases; nucleotides outside the gene matches: 6. Germline CDR1 WSHSY, CDR2 SAAADI. This chain's CDR3 is CASMGGRGYEQFF. CDR3 in DNA: TGCGCCAGCATGGGCGGGAGGGGATATGAGCAGTTCTTC.

V usage is TRBV19 and J usage is TRBJ1-5; D remains ambiguous. Germline assignment: CDR1 LNHDA and CDR2 SQIVND (reference sequence). The germline V and J ends were trimmed by 11 bases and 0 bases, with 14 bases remaining between them. This CDR3 is built from 14 residues. The CDR3 coding sequence is TGTGCCGGTGGTGGTCGGTATAGCAATCAGCCCCAGCATTTT. Protein product: CAGGGRYSNQPQHF.

The chain carries TRBV11-2 and TRBJ2-7; 10 bases agree with TRBD2. Per the germline V gene, CDR1 is SGHAT and CDR2 is FQNNGV. The CDR3 consists of 14 residues. V was clipped by 2 bases and J by 4 bases; unmatched bases: 2. CDR3 amino acids: CASSLWTSGYEQYF. DNA for the CDR3: TGTGCCAGCAGCTTATGGACTAGCGGTTACGAGCAGTACTTC.

This clone appeared once. This rearrangement joins TRBV14 to TRBJ1-1; D is ambiguous. Germline V gene data show CDR1 as SGHDN and CDR2 as FVKESK. The germline V and J ends were trimmed by 4 bases and 1 base, with 7 bases remaining between them. This CDR3 region has 13 residues. In DNA form, the CDR3 reads TGTGCCAGCAGCCTCCACAGGAACACTGAAGCTTTCTTT. It specifies CASSLHRNTEAFF. The full variable domain, with the rest looked up from reference TRBV14 and TRBJ1-1, is EAGVTQFPSHSVIEKGQTVTLRCDPISGHDNLYWYRRVMGKEIKFLLHFVKESKQDESGMPNNRFLAERTGGTYSTLKVQPAELEDSGVYFCASSLHRNTEAFFGQGTRLTVV.

The J gene is TRBJ2-1, the V gene TRBV5-4, with 8 bases identical to TRBD2. Unmatched junction bases numbered 2, after V lost 8 bases and J lost 7 bases. The CDR3 is 11 residues long. CDR1 is SGHNT and CDR2 is YYREEE in the germline V gene (reference sequence). This chain's CDR3 is CASRGGNEQFF. CDR3 nucleotide sequence: TGTGCCAGTCGGGGGGGGAATGAGCAGTTCTTC.

The V call is TRBV27, the J call TRBJ2-2, with 9 bases matching TRBD2. This CDR3 is built from 17 residues. Trimming at V came to 5 bases and at J to 7 bases, leaving 14 bases not matched to a gene. Per germline, CDR1 MNHEY and CDR2 SMNVEV (reference sequence). DNA for the CDR3: TGTGCCAGCAGTAAACATATTTATTGGCGGGGGGGCGGGGAGCTGTTTTTT. The encoded protein is CASSKHIYWRGGGELFF.